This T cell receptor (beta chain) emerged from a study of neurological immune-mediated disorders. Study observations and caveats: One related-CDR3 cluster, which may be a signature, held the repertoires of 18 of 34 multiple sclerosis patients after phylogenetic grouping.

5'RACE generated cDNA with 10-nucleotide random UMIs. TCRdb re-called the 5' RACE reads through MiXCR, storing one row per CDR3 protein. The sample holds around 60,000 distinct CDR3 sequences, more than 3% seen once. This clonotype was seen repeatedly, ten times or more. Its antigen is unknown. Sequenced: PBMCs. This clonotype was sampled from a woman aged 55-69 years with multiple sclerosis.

The CDR3 DNA is TGTGCCAGCAGTTTCTCCCGGGATAGCAATCAGCCCCAGCATTTT. Protein product: CASSFSRDSNQPQHF. The V and J genes are TRBV12-3 or TRBV12-4 and TRBJ1-5; D not certain. There are 15 residues in the CDR3. V gave up 3 bases and J gave up 0 bases, with 9 bases separating them.